This entry lists 20 T cell receptor beta chains sequenced from one sample in a study of cytomegalovirus exposure and HLA in healthy donors. Primers for the PCR totalled 60 Vbeta and 13 Jbeta. Measured with immunoSEQ multiplex PCR; TCRdb has only the in-frame clones, and not every one. In all, the sample yields some 130,000 clones. Sequencing was performed on PBMCs. The source of these receptors is a man between 18 and 29 years old in good health and CMV-seronegative.

The V call is TRBV14, the J call TRBJ2-3; 7 bases match TRBD2. Trimming cost V 3 bases and J 2 bases; bases outside gene matches: 5. CDR3 length: 15 amino acids. Germline CDR1 is SGHDN and CDR2 is FVKESK. The CDR3 DNA reads as TGTGCCAGCAGCCACCTCGGGGGGACCACAGATACGCAGTATTTT. The encoded protein is CASSHLGGTTDTQYF.

The chain combines TRBV29-1 with TRBJ2-7; D remains ambiguous. The V and J ends lost 3 bases and 0 bases respectively, with 6 bases between them. The germline gives CDR1 SQVTM, CDR2 ANQGSEA. The CDR3 runs 12 residues. The CDR3 sequence is CSVERLSYEQYF. Here the CDR3 DNA reads TGCAGCGTTGAGAGGCTCTCCTACGAGCAGTACTTC.

This chain links TRBV7-8 with TRBJ2-7, with 7 bases aligning to TRBD2. The V segment lost 7 bases and the J segment 2 bases; nucleotides outside the gene matches: 11. Germline V gives CDR1 SGHVS, CDR2 FQNEAQ. The CDR3 covers 15 residues. The CDR3, as DNA: TGTGCCAGCACCTACTCTGTCAGCGGGGCCTACGAGCAGTACTTC. As protein: CASTYSVSGAYEQYF.

The gene calls are TRBV9 and TRBJ2-5; D gene unclear. The DNA end is a closer match to TRBJ2-7, so the J assignment may be wrong. CDR3 length: 16 residues. CDR1 is SGDLS, CDR2 YYNGEE, per germline. CDR3 amino acids: CASSYHDRAATSEQYF. The CDR3 coding sequence is TGTGCCAGCAGCTACCACGATCGCGCAGCGACCAGCGAGCAGTACTTC.

The V call is TRBV11-3, the J call TRBJ2-5, with D hard to call. The tail of the sequence fits TRBJ2-7 better, so the J call may be wrong. Per germline, CDR1 SGHNT and CDR2 YENEEA. The CDR3 has 13 amino acids. This CDR3 is CASSSRPHPEQYF. For the CDR3, the DNA is TGTGCCAGCAGCTCTAGACCCCACCCCGAGCAGTACTTC.

The rearrangement joins TRBV29-1 to TRBJ1-1, with 9 bases identical to TRBD1. V lost 7 bases, J lost 3 bases, and 6 bases stayed unmatched. CDR3 length: 13 amino acids. Germline-derived CDR1 and CDR2 are SQVTM and ANQGSEA. The CDR3: CSAWTGEDTEAFF. The CDR3 DNA reads TGCAGCGCCTGGACAGGGGAGGACACTGAAGCTTTCTTT.

The chain is built from TRBV7-8 and TRBJ2-3; TRBD2 matches 10 bases. Trimming removed 9 bases from V and 8 bases from J; junction bases left unmatched: 11. CDR1 is SGHVS, CDR2 FQNEAQ, per germline. The CDR3 is 14 amino acids. Written as DNA, the CDR3 is TGTGCCAGTTCATCTCGAACTAGCGGGATTACGCAGTATTTT. Protein: CASSSRTSGITQYF.

The rearrangement joins TRBV7-8 to TRBJ2-2; 9 positions agree with TRBD2. The germline gives CDR1 SGHVS, CDR2 FQNEAQ. Unmatched junction bases numbered 16, after V lost 5 bases and J lost 0 bases. This CDR3 is 20 amino acids long. The CDR3: CASSPGVAGEVRTNTGELFF. As DNA, the CDR3 is TGTGCCAGCAGCCCGGGAGTAGCGGGAGAGGTTCGCACGAACACCGGGGAGCTGTTTTTT.

The chain combines TRBV19 with TRBJ1-6; 7 nucleotides agree with TRBD1. There are 16 residues in the CDR3. Germline V gene sequence: CDR1 LNHDA, CDR2 SQIVND (reference sequence). Trimming took 5 bases from V and 7 from J; bases not matched to a gene: 11. The CDR3, as DNA: TGTGCCAGTAGTCTCCGAAGAGGGACAGTCAATTCACCCCTCCACTTT. Translating it yields CASSLRRGTVNSPLHF.

The gene calls are TRBV11-3 and TRBJ1-1; D not resolved. CDR3 size: 11 residues. From germline, CDR1 is SGHNT and CDR2 YENEEA. Trimming took 2 bases from V and 8 from J, leaving 6 bases between them. Here the CDR3 DNA reads TGTGCCAGCAGCTTATTCAGGGAAGCTTTCTTT. It codes for CASSLFREAFF.

The genes are TRBV4-1 and TRBJ2-1, with 11 bases aligning to TRBD2. This CDR3 is built from 20 residues. Germline V gives CDR1 MGHRA, CDR2 YSYEKL. J was trimmed by 4 bases and V by 1 base; bases with no gene match: 15. The CDR3 DNA follows: TGCGCCAGCAGCCAAGGGGATCGGCTGGCTAGCGGGAGGTCTTACAATGAGCAGTTCTTC. Its protein product is CASSQGDRLASGRSYNEQFF.

CDR3 region: CASKGEGQGINTQYF. Written as DNA, the CDR3 is TGTGCCAGCAAGGGAGAGGGACAGGGGATAAATACGCAGTATTTT. The chain has TRBV6-6 and TRBJ2-3, with 10 bases that match TRBD1. Germline V lookup: CDR1 MNHNY, CDR2 SVGAGI (reference sequence). V shed 7 bases and J 7 bases; nucleotides not matched to a gene: 11. This CDR3 contains 15 residues.

This chain's CDR3 is CASSTYPQGGKEKLFF. CDR3 nucleotides: TGTGCCAGCAGTACATACCCACAGGGGGGGAAGGAAAAACTGTTTTTT. This rearrangement joins TRBV28 to TRBJ1-4; 8 nucleotides line up with TRBD1. The CDR3 runs 16 residues. V lost 5 bases and J lost 8; bases outside the gene matches: 13. In germline, CDR1 is MDHEN, CDR2 SYDVKM.

The chain has TRBV6-5 and TRBJ2-7; tentative D call: TRBD2 (6 bases). Germline loops: CDR1 MNHEY, CDR2 SVGAGI. Trimming shortened V by 4 bases and J by 2 bases, and 15 bases separated the two germline ends. This CDR3 is built from 15 residues. The CDR3 here is CASSSPGTGTYEQYF. The CDR3 coding sequence is TGTGCCAGCAGTTCACCTGGGACTGGAACCTACGAGCAGTACTTC.

The V gene is TRBV27, the J gene TRBJ2-7; 9 bases map to TRBD1. Germline V gene data show CDR1 as MNHEY and CDR2 as SMNVEV (reference sequence). The CDR3 spans 14 residues. The junction had 4 bases not matched to a gene; V was cut back by 2 bases and J by 5 bases. CDR3 loop: CASSLGQGIDEQYF. The DNA of the CDR3 is TGTGCCAGCAGTTTAGGACAGGGGATCGACGAGCAGTACTTC.

The chain uses TRBV29-1 and TRBJ2-3; TRBD2 matches at 10 bases. The trim removed 3 bases at V and 2 bases at J, leaving 11 bases unmatched. Germline V lookup: CDR1 SQVTM, CDR2 ANQGSEA. The CDR3 consists of 17 residues. The CDR3 coding sequence is TGCAGCGTTGAGACCTCTAGCGGGGGTTATCCCACAGATACGCAGTATTTT. This encodes CSVETSSGGYPTDTQYF.

This chain connects TRBV11-2 to TRBJ1-1; D unresolved. The CDR3 has 13 amino acids. The V gene lost 5 bases and the J gene lost 3 bases, with 10 bases spanning the gap. Germline V CDR1 and CDR2: SGHAT, FQNNGV. CDR3 nucleotides: TGTGCCAGCAGCGCACAAGTCGACACTGAAGCTTTCTTT. Its translation is CASSAQVDTEAFF.

The chain joins TRBV6-5 to TRBJ2-7, with D tentatively TRBD1 (5 bases). Germline V lookup: CDR1 MNHEY, CDR2 SVGAGI. CDR3 size: 14 residues. Trimming left V 9 bases short and J 0 bases short, with 15 bases between. CDR3 residues: CAREQDANSYEQYF. The CDR3 DNA is TGTGCCAGAGAACAGGATGCGAACTCCTACGAGCAGTACTTC.

This sequence joins TRBV13 and TRBJ2-7; D is unclear. V shed 2 bases and J shed 2 bases, with 16 bases lying between them. The CDR3 runs 16 residues. Germline CDR1 reads PRHDT; CDR2 reads FYEKMQ (reference sequence). The CDR3: CASSLRFTAKTYEQYF. In DNA form, the CDR3 reads TGTGCCAGCAGCTTACGCTTCACCGCGAAAACCTACGAGCAGTACTTC. Using reference TRBV13 and TRBJ2-7 for the parts outside the CDR3, the full variable domain is AAGVIQSPRHLIKEKRETATLKCYPIPRHDTVYWYQQGPGQDPQFLISFYEKMQSDKGSIPDRFSAQQFSDYHSELNMSSLELGDSALYFCASSLRFTAKTYEQYFGPGTRLTVT.

V is TRBV6-1 and J is TRBJ2-3; 7 positions match TRBD2. There are 13 residues in the CDR3. Germline V gene sequence: CDR1 MNHNS, CDR2 SASEGT. V lost 0 bases, J lost 8 bases, and 2 bases stayed unmatched. CDR3 DNA: TGTGCCAGCAGTGAAGCGAGGGAGGGTACGCAGTATTTT. Its protein is CASSEAREGTQYF.